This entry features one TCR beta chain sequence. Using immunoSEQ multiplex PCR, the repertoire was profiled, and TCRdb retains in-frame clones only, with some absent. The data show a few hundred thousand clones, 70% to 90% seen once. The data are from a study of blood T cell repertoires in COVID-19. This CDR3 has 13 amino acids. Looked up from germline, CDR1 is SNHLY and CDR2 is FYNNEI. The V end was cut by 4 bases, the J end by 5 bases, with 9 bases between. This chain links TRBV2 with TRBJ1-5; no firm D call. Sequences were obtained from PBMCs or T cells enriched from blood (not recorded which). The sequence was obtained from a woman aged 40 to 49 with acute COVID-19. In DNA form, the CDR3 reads TGTGCCAGCAGTGTAAGACACGATCAGCCCCAGCATTTT. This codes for CASSVRHDQPQHF. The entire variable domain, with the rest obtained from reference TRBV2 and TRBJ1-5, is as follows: EPEVTQTPSHQVTQMGQEVILRCVPISNHLYFYWYRQILGQKVEFLVSFYNNEISEKSEIFDDQFSVERPDGSNFTLKIRSTKLEDSAMYFCASSVRHDQPQHFGDGTRLSIL.